These 31 T cell receptor beta chains came from one sample sequenced in a study of cytomegalovirus exposure and HLA in healthy donors. PCR employed 60 Vbeta and 13 Jbeta primers. Sequencing used immunoSEQ multiplex PCR; TCRdb keeps in-frame clones, though not all of them. The sample has about 210,000 clones; over 65% are singletons. Sequencing was carried out using PBMCs. These receptors all stem from a middle-aged man in good health and CMV-seropositive.

The chain links TRBV29-1 to TRBJ1-1, with D unclear. The germline CDR1 and CDR2 sequences are SQVTM and ANQGSEA. Trimming left V 4 bases short and J 5 bases short, with 17 bases between. The CDR3 is 14 amino acids. The CDR3 spells CSVAAAGGSTEAFF. As DNA, the CDR3 is TGCAGCGTTGCCGCAGCGGGCGGTAGTACTGAAGCTTTCTTT.

The chain couples TRBV2 to TRBJ1-3, with 7 bases aligning to TRBD1. Unmatched junction bases numbered 5, after V lost 2 bases and J lost 4 bases. CDR1 and CDR2 from the germline V gene are SNHLY and FYNNEI. The CDR3 covers 15 residues. This CDR3 is CASSELGQEGNTIYF. CDR3 sequence (DNA): TGTGCCAGCAGTGAACTCGGACAGGAGGGAAACACCATATATTTT.

On this clone: One end of the junction fails to match germline, which may point to a read error. This CDR3 is CASRPQEEGGCTF. CDR3 nucleotides: TGTGCCAGCAGGCCCCAGGAAGAGGGTGGCTGCACCTTC. The genes are TRBV5-5 and TRBJ1-2; D gene ambiguous. Germline CDR1 reads SGHKS; CDR2 reads YYEKEE (reference sequence). The CDR3 has 13 amino acids.

This clone has a handful of counts. Different DNA sequences within this sample yield the same CDR3. The CDR3 coding sequence is TGTGCCAGCAGCGTAGTCGGGGGGCTAGAGACCCAGTACTTC. Translating gives CASSVVGGLETQYF. This chain links TRBV9 with TRBJ2-5, with a weak D call TRBD2 (7 bases). CDR3 length: 14 residues. CDR1 is SGDLS and CDR2 is YYNGEE in the germline V gene. Deletions cut 0 bases from V and 4 bases from J, with 10 bases between.

This chain connects TRBV12-5 to TRBJ1-2, with D maybe TRBD1 (6 bases). V lost 5 bases to trimming and J lost 4 bases, with 11 bases between them. This CDR3 contains 13 residues. The germline V gene has CDR1 LGHNT and CDR2 FRNRAP. The CDR3 DNA sequence: TGTGCTAGTGGTGTACAGGGCTCCTATGGCTACACCTTC. Protein: CASGVQGSYGYTF. Combining the CDR3 with reference TRBV12-5 and TRBJ1-2 gives the whole variable domain DARVTQTPRHKVTEMGQEVTMRCQPILGHNTVFWYRQTMMQGLELLAYFRNRAPLDDSGMPKDRFSAEMPDATLATLKIQPSEPRDSAVYFCASGVQGSYGYTFGSGTRLTVV.

The chain recombines TRBV14 with TRBJ1-6, with D unresolved. This CDR3 is 13 amino acids long. Trimming removed 0 bases at V and 8 bases at J, with 5 bases between. Germline V gene lookup returns CDR1 SGHDN and CDR2 FVKESK. The CDR3 region has the DNA TGTGCCAGCAGCCAAGAAATATATTCACCCCTCCACTTT. Translated: CASSQEIYSPLHF.

The chain links TRBV30 to TRBJ2-3; D gene unclear. Trimming shortened V by 5 bases and J by 6 bases, and 9 bases separated the two germline ends. Germline-derived CDR1 and CDR2 are GTSNPN and SVGIG (reference sequence). This CDR3 region has 11 residues. Here the CDR3 reads CAWERVDTQYF. CDR3 bases: TGTGCCTGGGAACGGGTTGATACGCAGTATTTT.

The chain is built from TRBV15 and TRBJ2-5, with D possibly TRBD2 on 5 matching bases. The CDR3 runs 17 residues. Trimming removed 1 base at V and 0 bases at J, with 15 bases between. Looked up from germline, CDR1 is LNHNV and CDR2 is YYDKDF (reference sequence). The CDR3 DNA reads TGTGCCACCAGCAGAGCTAGAGCCGGGATAAACCAAGAGACCCAGTACTTC. As protein: CATSRARAGINQETQYF.

The V call is TRBV7-3, the J call TRBJ2-5; 7 nucleotides align to TRBD1. Losses at the gene ends were 5 bases for V and 0 bases for J; bases not matched to a gene: 6. The CDR3 consists of 15 residues. The germline gives CDR1 SGHTA, CDR2 FQGTGA. In DNA, the CDR3 is TGTGCCAGCAGCCAAGGTGACAGGGACCAAGAGACCCAGTACTTC. Translating gives CASSQGDRDQETQYF. The whole variable domain, filled in from reference TRBV7-3 and TRBJ2-5, reads GAGVSQTPSNKVTEKGKYVELRCDPISGHTALYWYRQSLGQGPEFLIYFQGTGAADDSGLPNDRFFAVRPEGSVSTLKIQRTERGDSAVYLCASSQGDRDQETQYFGPGTRLLVL.

The chain is built from TRBV6-5 and TRBJ1-4; no definite D call. Per the germline V gene, CDR1 is MNHEY and CDR2 is SVGAGI. The CDR3 contains 13 residues. The V gene lost 5 bases and the J gene lost 8 bases, with 12 bases spanning the gap. In nucleotides, the CDR3 is TGTGCCAGCAGTCAGTCCGGGAGAGAAAAACTGTTTTTT. It encodes CASSQSGREKLFF.

The rearrangement uses TRBV4-1 and TRBJ1-4; TRBD1 matches at 8 bases. Looked up from germline, CDR1 is MGHRA and CDR2 is YSYEKL. The CDR3 covers 16 residues. V lost 1 base and J lost 7; bases outside the gene matches: 8. The CDR3 spells CASSQGPGQGGEKLFF. The CDR3 nucleotides are TGCGCCAGCAGCCAAGGTCCCGGACAGGGTGGTGAAAAACTGTTTTTT.

This clone has only one observation. The V call is TRBV11-1, the J call TRBJ2-1; 10 bases agree with TRBD1. J gave up 5 bases and V 1 base, and 8 bases lay outside the gene matches. Germline V lookup: CDR1 SGHAT, CDR2 FQDESV (reference sequence). The CDR3 runs 17 residues. This CDR3 is CASSLGRRDRGHNEQFF. DNA for the CDR3: TGTGCCAGCAGCTTAGGGCGGCGGGACAGGGGTCACAATGAGCAGTTCTTC.

J is TRBJ2-1 and V is TRBV27; D call uncertain. Germline values: CDR1 MNHEY, CDR2 SMNVEV (reference sequence). The CDR3 extends over 12 amino acids. Trimming removed 8 bases at V and 8 bases at J, with 13 bases between. The CDR3 reads CASRDNLDEQFF. Here the CDR3 DNA reads TGTGCCAGCCGTGACAATCTCGATGAGCAGTTCTTC.

V gene TRBV21-1 combines with J gene TRBJ2-5; the table names TRBD2, a call not compared with the DNA. TRBV21-1 has pseudogene status. The CDR3 sequence is 12 residues long. The chain's CDR3 is CASSTHGGPQYF. DNA of the CDR3: TGTGCCAGCAGCACCCATGGAGGCCCCCAGTACTTC.

This clone was observed a single time. As the CDR3 is not closed by the conserved phenylalanine or tryptophan, this likely results from a read error. It is unclear where the CDR3 begins or ends on the DNA, so no DNA is shown, and the CDR3 is as TCRdb lists it. The chain has TRBV10-3 and TRBJ1-1; the listed D gene, TRBD1, was not tested against the DNA. Germline loops: CDR1 ENHRY, CDR2 SYGVKD. The CDR3 numbers 10 amino acids, ends counted. CDR3 in amino acids: CAIPTWDRGL.

The V call is TRBV19, the J call TRBJ1-5; TRBD1 matches at 7 bases. Per germline, CDR1 LNHDA and CDR2 SQIVND (reference sequence). V gave up 3 bases and J gave up 7 bases; unmatched junction bases: 6. The CDR3 has 14 amino acids. The DNA of the CDR3 is TGTGCCAGTAGTATCCAGGGGGTTTGGCAGCCCCAGCATTTT. It encodes CASSIQGVWQPQHF.

This rearrangement joins TRBV4-1 to TRBJ1-3; D perhaps matches TRBD1 (6 bases). Germline CDR1 is MGHRA and CDR2 is YSYEKL. This CDR3 spans 18 amino acids. V lost 1 base to trimming and J lost 8 bases, with 24 bases between them. The CDR3 DNA is TGCGCCAGCAGCCAAGTTTTTGGAACGGGGGGGGCCCGAGACACCATATATTTT. Translation gives CASSQVFGTGGARDTIYF.

This clone showed up just a few times. One junction end does not reproduce the germline sequence, and a read error may be involved. The V call is TRBV7-3, the J call TRBJ1-2; 8 nucleotides match TRBD1. The length of the CDR3 is 12 residues. Germline V gene data show CDR1 as SGHTA and CDR2 as FQGTGA. In nucleotides, the CDR3 is TGTGCCAGCAGCAACGGCCCGGGACAGGCCAACTTC. This codes for CASSNGPGQANF. The full variable domain, its missing parts supplied by reference TRBV7-3 and TRBJ1-2, is GAGVSQTPSNKVTEKGKYVELRCDPISGHTALYWYRQSLGQGPEFLIYFQGTGAADDSGLPNDRFFAVRPEGSVSTLKIQRTERGDSAVYLCASSNGPGQANFGSGTRLTVV.

There are a few counts of this clone. The chain uses TRBV5-4 and TRBJ2-3; 12 bases fit TRBD2. Losses at the gene ends were 4 bases for V and 3 bases for J; bases not matched to a gene: 6. Germline V gene data show CDR1 as SGHNT and CDR2 as YYREEE (reference sequence). The CDR3 length is 16 residues. The CDR3 nucleotides are TGTGCCAGCAGCCGAAGACTAGCGGGGGAGACAGATACGCAGTATTTT. This encodes CASSRRLAGETDTQYF.

Notes on this clone: Other DNA sequences in the same sample also yield this CDR3. The rearrangement joins TRBV10-3 to TRBJ1-4; 8 bases line up with TRBD1. The CDR3 covers 15 residues. Trimming took 2 bases from V and 8 from J; bases not matched to a gene: 7. Germline V gene data show CDR1 as ENHRY and CDR2 as SYGVKD. The CDR3 nucleotides read TGTGCCATCAGTGAGACGACAGGGGCTGGAGAAAAACTGTTTTTT. Translated: CAISETTGAGEKLFF.

This sequence joins TRBV13 and TRBJ1-1; 9 bases are shared with TRBD1. The CDR3 sequence is 15 residues long. After removal of 4 bases from V and 6 bases from J, the junction contained 9 bases not matched to a gene. Germline V gives CDR1 PRHDT, CDR2 FYEKMQ (reference sequence). The CDR3 nucleotides are TGTGCCAGCAGCTACGGGACAGGGCTGGTCCCTGAAGCTTTCTTT. Translation: CASSYGTGLVPEAFF. Filled out from reference TRBV13 and TRBJ1-1, the complete variable domain reads AAGVIQSPRHLIKEKRETATLKCYPIPRHDTVYWYQQGPGQDPQFLISFYEKMQSDKGSIPDRFSAQQFSDYHSELNMSSLELGDSALYFCASSYGTGLVPEAFFGQGTRLTVV.

The chain links TRBV29-1 to TRBJ2-6, with D possibly matching TRBD1 (6 bases). The CDR3 has 15 residues. Trimming left V 6 bases short and J 4 bases short, with 16 bases between. From germline, CDR1 is SQVTM and CDR2 ANQGSEA. CDR3 sequence: CSVNPQGSGANVLTF. The CDR3 region has the DNA TGCAGCGTCAACCCTCAGGGGTCCGGGGCCAACGTCCTGACTTTC. Looking up the rest from reference TRBV29-1 and TRBJ2-6 gives the full variable domain: SAVISQKPSRDICQRGTSLTIQCQVDSQVTMMFWYRQQPGQSLTLIATANQGSEATYESGFVIDKFPISRPNLTFSTLTVSNMSPEDSSIYLCSVNPQGSGANVLTFGAGSRLTVL.

The chain combines TRBV5-4 with TRBJ2-5, with 7 bases matching TRBD1. The CDR3 length is 13 residues. The junction had 3 bases not matched to a gene; V was cut back by 2 bases and J by 5 bases. Germline assignment: CDR1 SGHNT and CDR2 YYREEE (reference sequence). CDR3 region: CASSLEGAETQYF. DNA for the CDR3: TGTGCCAGCAGCTTAGAGGGGGCGGAGACCCAGTACTTC.

The chain recombines TRBV6-1 with TRBJ2-6; no firm D call. V was shortened by 4 bases and J by 0 bases, with 4 bases between the two germline ends. The CDR3 loop spans 14 amino acids. Germline lookup yields CDR1 MNHNS and CDR2 SASEGT. The CDR3 is CASSASSGANVLTF. Written as DNA, the CDR3 is TGTGCCAGCAGTGCCAGCTCTGGGGCCAACGTCCTGACTTTC.

J is TRBJ1-5 and V is TRBV27; 8 bases agree with TRBD1. Trimming took 5 bases from V and 2 from J; bases not matched to a gene: 8. Germline V gene data show CDR1 as MNHEY and CDR2 as SMNVEV (reference sequence). There are 16 residues in the CDR3. Here the CDR3 DNA reads TGTGCCAGCAGTGATCAGGGGGCGCGAGGCAATCAGCCCCAGCATTTT. It yields the protein CASSDQGARGNQPQHF.

A few counts support this clone. The chain combines TRBV19 with TRBJ2-3; weak D call: TRBD2 (7 bases). The CDR3 has 16 residues. CDR1 and CDR2 from the germline V gene are LNHDA and SQIVND (reference sequence). The V gene lost 6 bases and the J gene lost 4 bases, with 20 bases spanning the gap. The CDR3, as DNA: TGTGCCAGTAGCGAATGGGGGGGGCCGGTGCCAGATACGCAGTATTTT. It specifies CASSEWGGPVPDTQYF. The full variable domain, in which reference TRBV19 and TRBJ2-3 provide the parts outside the CDR3, is DGGITQSPKYLFRKEGQNVTLSCEQNLNHDAMYWYRQDPGQGLRLIYYSQIVNDFQKGDIAEGYSVSREKKESFPLTVTSAQKNPTAFYLCASSEWGGPVPDTQYFGPGTRLTVL.

The chain recombines TRBV5-1 with TRBJ2-6; TRBD1 might be the D (6 bases). The V end was cut by 4 bases, the J end by 1 base, with 15 bases between. This CDR3 is 17 amino acids long. Germline CDR1 SGHRS, CDR2 YFSETQ. The CDR3 DNA reads as TGCGCCAGCAGCCCGGGACACGCGCTTTCTGGGGCCAACGTCCTGACTTTC. Translated, it gives CASSPGHALSGANVLTF.

The chain combines TRBV28 with TRBJ2-1, with D possibly TRBD2 on 5 matching bases. This CDR3 spans 19 amino acids. Trimming removed 8 bases at V and 4 bases at J, with 30 bases between. The germline gives CDR1 MDHEN, CDR2 SYDVKM. CDR3 in DNA: TGTGCCAGCTACCTTTGTCGTTTATCGGGCGGGCTATTTTACAATGAGCAGTTCTTC. Protein: CASYLCRLSGGLFYNEQFF.

This clone came up once. The germline gene is not matched at one end of the junction; a read error may be the cause. The rearrangement joins TRBV11-2 to TRBJ1-2; D may be TRBD1 (5 bases). Germline lookup yields CDR1 SGHAT and CDR2 FQNNGV. CDR3 size: 12 residues. This chain's CDR3 is CASSATDPRQNF. In nucleotides, the CDR3 is TGTGCCAGCAGCGCTACCGACCCGAGACAGAACTTC. The entire variable domain, with the rest obtained from reference TRBV11-2 and TRBJ1-2, is as follows: EAGVAQSPRYKIIEKRQSVAFWCNPISGHATLYWYQQILGQGPKLLIQFQNNGVVDDSQLPKDRFSAERLKGVDSTLKIQPAKLEDSAVYLCASSATDPRQNFGSGTRLTVV.

The genes are TRBV5-1 and TRBJ2-7; maybe TRBD2 (6 bases). CDR3 size: 15 residues. Germline V gene sequence: CDR1 SGHRS, CDR2 YFSETQ. Trimming left V 0 bases short and J 4 bases short, with 14 bases between. CDR3 region: CASSLAASAEYEQYF. The DNA for the CDR3 is TGCGCCAGCAGCTTGGCGGCTAGCGCCGAATACGAGCAGTACTTC.

The chain links TRBV6-1 to TRBJ2-5, with TRBD1 as a possible D gene (6 bases). The CDR3 totals 17 residues. Looked up from germline, CDR1 is MNHNS and CDR2 is SASEGT. V was shortened by 4 bases and J by 5 bases, with 23 bases between the two germline ends. The CDR3 nucleotides read TGTGCCAGCAGTGGTACTCTGCGAACAGGGAGTCGGGAGACCCAGTACTTC. This sequence encodes CASSGTLRTGSRETQYF.